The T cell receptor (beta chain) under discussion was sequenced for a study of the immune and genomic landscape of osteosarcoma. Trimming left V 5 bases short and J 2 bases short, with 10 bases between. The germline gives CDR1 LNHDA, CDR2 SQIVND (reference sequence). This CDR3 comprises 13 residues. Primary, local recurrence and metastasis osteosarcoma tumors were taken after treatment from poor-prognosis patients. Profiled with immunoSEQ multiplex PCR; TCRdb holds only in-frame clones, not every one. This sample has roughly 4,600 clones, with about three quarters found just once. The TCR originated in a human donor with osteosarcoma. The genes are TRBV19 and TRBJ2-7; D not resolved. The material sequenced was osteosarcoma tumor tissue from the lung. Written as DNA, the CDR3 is TGTGCCAGTAGTCTAAAAGAAGCCTACGAGCAGTACTTC. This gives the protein CASSLKEAYEQYF.